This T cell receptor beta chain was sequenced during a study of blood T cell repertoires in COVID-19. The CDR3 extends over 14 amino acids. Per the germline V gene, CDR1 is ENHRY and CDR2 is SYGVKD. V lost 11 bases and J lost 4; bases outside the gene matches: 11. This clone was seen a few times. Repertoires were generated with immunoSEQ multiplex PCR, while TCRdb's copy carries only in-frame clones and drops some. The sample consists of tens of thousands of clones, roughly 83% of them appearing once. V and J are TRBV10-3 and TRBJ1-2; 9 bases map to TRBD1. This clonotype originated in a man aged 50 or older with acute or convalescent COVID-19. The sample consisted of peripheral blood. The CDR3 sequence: CASQLQGAAYGYTF. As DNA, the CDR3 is TGTGCCTCGCAGTTACAGGGGGCGGCCTATGGCTACACCTTC.